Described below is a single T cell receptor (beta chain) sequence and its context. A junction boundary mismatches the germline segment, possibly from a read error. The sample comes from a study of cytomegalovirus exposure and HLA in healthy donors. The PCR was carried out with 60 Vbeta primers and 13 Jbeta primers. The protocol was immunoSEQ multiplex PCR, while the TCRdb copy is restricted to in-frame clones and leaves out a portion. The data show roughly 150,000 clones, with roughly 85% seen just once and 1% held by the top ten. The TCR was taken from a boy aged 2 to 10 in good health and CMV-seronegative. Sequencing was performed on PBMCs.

Here the CDR3 DNA reads TGTGCCAGCTCGGTGGCTTCAGGGGACGGATCCCTTAACTATGACTACACCTTC. This codes for CASSVASGDGSLNYDYTF. J is TRBJ1-2 and V is TRBV18, with D perhaps matching TRBD1 (6 bases). CDR1 KGHSH and CDR2 LQKENI come from the germline V gene. CDR3 length: 18 residues.